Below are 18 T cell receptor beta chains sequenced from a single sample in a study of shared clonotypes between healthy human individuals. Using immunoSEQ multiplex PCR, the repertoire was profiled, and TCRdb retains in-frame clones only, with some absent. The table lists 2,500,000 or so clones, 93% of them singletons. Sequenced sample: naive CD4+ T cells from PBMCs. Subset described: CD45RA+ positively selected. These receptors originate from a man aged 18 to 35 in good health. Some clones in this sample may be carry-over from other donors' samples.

The CDR3 loop reads CASSLGRATFGYTF. CDR3 in DNA: TGTGCCAGCAGCTTAGGACGGGCAACCTTTGGCTACACCTTC. The rearrangement links TRBV7-9 to TRBJ1-2; D unclear. The V end was cut by 1 base, the J end by 7 bases, with 13 bases between. Germline V lookup: CDR1 SEHNR, CDR2 FQNEAQ (reference sequence). This CDR3 comprises 14 residues.

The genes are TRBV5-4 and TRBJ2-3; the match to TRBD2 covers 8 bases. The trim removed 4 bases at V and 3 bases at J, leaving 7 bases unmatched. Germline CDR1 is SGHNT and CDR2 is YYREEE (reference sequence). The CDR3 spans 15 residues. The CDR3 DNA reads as TGTGCCAGCAGCGGGAGCGGGAGTAGGACAGATACGCAGTATTTT. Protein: CASSGSGSRTDTQYF.

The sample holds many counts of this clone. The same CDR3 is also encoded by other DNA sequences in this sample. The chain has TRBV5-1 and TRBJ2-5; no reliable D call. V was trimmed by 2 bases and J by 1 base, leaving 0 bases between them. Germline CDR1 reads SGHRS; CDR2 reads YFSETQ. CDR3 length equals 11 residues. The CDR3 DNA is TGCGCCAGCAGCTTCCAAGAGACCCAGTACTTC. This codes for CASSFQETQYF.

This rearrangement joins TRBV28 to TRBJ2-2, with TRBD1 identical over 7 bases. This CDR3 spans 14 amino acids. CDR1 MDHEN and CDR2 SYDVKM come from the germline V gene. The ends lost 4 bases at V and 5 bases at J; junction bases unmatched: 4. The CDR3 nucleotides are TGTGCCAGCAGTTCGCCACAGGGGACCGGGGAGCTGTTTTTT. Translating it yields CASSSPQGTGELFF.

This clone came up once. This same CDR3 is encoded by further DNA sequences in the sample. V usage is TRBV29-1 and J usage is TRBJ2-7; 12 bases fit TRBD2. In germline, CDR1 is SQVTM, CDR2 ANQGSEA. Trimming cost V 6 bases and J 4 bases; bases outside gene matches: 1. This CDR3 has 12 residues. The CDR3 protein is CSVGLAGYEQYF. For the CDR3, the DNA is TGCAGCGTAGGACTAGCGGGATACGAGCAGTACTTC.

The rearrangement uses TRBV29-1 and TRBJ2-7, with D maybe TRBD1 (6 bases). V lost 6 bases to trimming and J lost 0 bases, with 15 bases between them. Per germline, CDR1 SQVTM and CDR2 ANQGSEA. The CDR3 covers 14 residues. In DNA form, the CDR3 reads TGCAGCGTCTGCCGGGACACAAGCTCCTACGAGCAGTACTTC. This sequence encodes CSVCRDTSSYEQYF.

The CDR3 sequence is CASSFREAGNTIYF. The CDR3 DNA sequence: TGTGCCAGCAGCTTTCGGGAGGCTGGAAACACCATATATTTT. J is TRBJ1-3 and V is TRBV7-2; D not certain. The CDR3 runs to 14 residues. Germline V gene sequence: CDR1 SGHTA, CDR2 FQGNSA. Deletions cut 3 bases from V and 2 bases from J, with 8 bases between.

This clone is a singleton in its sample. CDR3 amino acids: CASSLASWLGRENYGYTF. Here the CDR3 DNA reads TGCGCCAGCAGCTTGGCCTCGTGGCTCGGCAGGGAGAACTATGGCTACACCTTC. This chain connects TRBV5-1 to TRBJ1-2, with TRBD1 as a possible D gene (5 bases). Trimming cost V 0 bases and J 2 bases, with 20 bases left between them. Looked up from germline, CDR1 is SGHRS and CDR2 is YFSETQ. The CDR3 runs 18 residues.

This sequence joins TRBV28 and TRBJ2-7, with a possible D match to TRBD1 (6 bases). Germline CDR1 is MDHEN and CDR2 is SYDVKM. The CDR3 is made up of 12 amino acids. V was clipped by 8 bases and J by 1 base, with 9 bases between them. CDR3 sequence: CASRTDSYEQYF. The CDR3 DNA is TGTGCCAGCCGGACAGATTCCTACGAGCAGTACTTC. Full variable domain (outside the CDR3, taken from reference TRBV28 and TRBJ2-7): DVKVTQSSRYLVKRTGEKVFLECVQDMDHENMFWYRQDPGLGLRLIYFSYDVKMKEKGDIPEGYSVSREKKERFSLILESASTNQTSMYLCASRTDSYEQYFGPGTRLTVT.

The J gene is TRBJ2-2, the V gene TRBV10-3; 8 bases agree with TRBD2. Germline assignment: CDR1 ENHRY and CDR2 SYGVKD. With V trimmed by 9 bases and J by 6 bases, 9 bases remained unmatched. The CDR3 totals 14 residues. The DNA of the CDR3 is TGTGCCATGAGCGGGAGTCTCGCGCCCGGGGAGCTGTTTTTT. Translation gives CAMSGSLAPGELFF.

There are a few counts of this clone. CDR3: CASSLEGGRNQPQHF. CDR3 in DNA: TGTGCCAGCAGCCTCGAGGGAGGGCGGAATCAGCCCCAGCATTTT. The genes are TRBV2 and TRBJ1-5; D not certain. Germline lookup yields CDR1 SNHLY and CDR2 FYNNEI. V dropped 6 bases and J dropped 4 bases, with 16 bases sitting between them. The CDR3 is 15 residues long.

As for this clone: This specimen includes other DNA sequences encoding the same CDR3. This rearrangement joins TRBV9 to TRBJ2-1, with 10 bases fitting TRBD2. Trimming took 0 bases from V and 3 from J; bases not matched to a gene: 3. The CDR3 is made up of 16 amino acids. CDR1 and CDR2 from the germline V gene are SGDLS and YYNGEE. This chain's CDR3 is CASSVGGLAVYNEQFF. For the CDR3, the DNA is TGTGCCAGCAGCGTAGGAGGACTAGCGGTCTACAATGAGCAGTTCTTC. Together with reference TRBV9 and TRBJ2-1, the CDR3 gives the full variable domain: DSGVTQTPKHLITATGQRVTLRCSPRSGDLSVYWYQQSLDQGLQFLIQYYNGEERAKGNILERFSAQQFPDLHSELNLSSLELGDSALYFCASSVGGLAVYNEQFFGPGTRLTVL.

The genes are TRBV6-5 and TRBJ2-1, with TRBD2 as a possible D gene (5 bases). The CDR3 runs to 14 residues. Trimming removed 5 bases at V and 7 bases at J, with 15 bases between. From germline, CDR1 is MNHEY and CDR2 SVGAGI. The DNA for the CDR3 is TGTGCCAGCAGTAGGACTCACCCCTTAAATGAGCAGTTCTTC. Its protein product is CASSRTHPLNEQFF.

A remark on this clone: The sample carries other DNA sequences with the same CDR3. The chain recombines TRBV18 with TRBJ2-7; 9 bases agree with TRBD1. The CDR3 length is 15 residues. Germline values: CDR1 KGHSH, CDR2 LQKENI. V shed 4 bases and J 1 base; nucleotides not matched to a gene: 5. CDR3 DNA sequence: TGTGCCAGCTCACTACCGGGACAGGGATCCTACGAGCAGTACTTC. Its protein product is CASSLPGQGSYEQYF.

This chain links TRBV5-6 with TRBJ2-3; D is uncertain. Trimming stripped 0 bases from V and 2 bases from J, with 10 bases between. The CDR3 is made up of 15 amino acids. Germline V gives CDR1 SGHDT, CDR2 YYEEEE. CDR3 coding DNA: TGTGCCAGCAGCTTGGGACGGATCCACACAGATACGCAGTATTTT. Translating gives CASSLGRIHTDTQYF.

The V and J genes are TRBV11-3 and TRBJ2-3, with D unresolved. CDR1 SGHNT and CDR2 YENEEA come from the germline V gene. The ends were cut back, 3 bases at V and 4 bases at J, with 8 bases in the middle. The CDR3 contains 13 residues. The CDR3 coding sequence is TGTGCCAGCAGCTTGAGACCGCCAGATACGCAGTATTTT. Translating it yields CASSLRPPDTQYF.

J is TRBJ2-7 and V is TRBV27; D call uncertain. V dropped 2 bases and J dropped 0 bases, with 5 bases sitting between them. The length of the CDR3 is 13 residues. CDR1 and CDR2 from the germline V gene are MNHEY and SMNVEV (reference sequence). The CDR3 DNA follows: TGTGCCAGCAGTTTAATTTACTCCTACGAGCAGTACTTC. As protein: CASSLIYSYEQYF.

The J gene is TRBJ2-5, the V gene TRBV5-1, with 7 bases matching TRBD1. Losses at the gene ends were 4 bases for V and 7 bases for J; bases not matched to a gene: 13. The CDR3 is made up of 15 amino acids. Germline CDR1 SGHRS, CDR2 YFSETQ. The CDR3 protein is CASSGTPGTEGTQYF. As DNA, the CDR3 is TGCGCCAGCAGCGGAACCCCCGGGACAGAGGGGACCCAGTACTTC.